This T cell receptor beta chain stems from a study of blood T cell repertoires in COVID-19 (dated by TCRdb to 2018 to 2020). As for the study more broadly: Samples from collaborators originated in the United States, Italy and Spain and spanned both the acute and convalescent phases of COVID-19. The material from the prospective study consisted of cDNA or gDNA derived from T cells, B-cell-depleted T cells, or PBMCs. Sample metadata almost always included a de-identified subject ID, COVID-19 status, age in years and sex. The dataset comprised deeply sampled blood TCRbeta repertoires from subjects exposed to, actively infected with, or recovered from COVID-19. The repertoires were released in a freely available public database meant as a resource for research on the immune response to SARS-CoV-2. Samples were obtained from the ongoing ImmuneRACE study (first 160 participants) and from 1,200 or so subjects provided by 6 global collaborators. Where available, HLA class I and class II types were obtained from metadata supplied by the sample provider rather than from assay-based typing. Study-wide findings and limitations: The amount of clinical and demographic metadata varied by source and participant and was provided uncurated.

TCRbeta CDR3 regions were amplified from genomic DNA by means of the immunoSEQ Assay, a bias-controlled multiplex PCR. In the paper's pipeline: The number of nucleated cells in each sample was estimated by amplification of reference gene primers within the assay. To quantify the absolute abundance of each unique TCRbeta CDR3 rearrangement, sequence reads were collapsed and filtered. For each sample, productive Simpson clonality was calculated by taking the square root of Simpson's diversity index across productive rearrangements. The table comes from immuneACCESS by way of TCRdb, which keeps in-frame sequences with V and J called. Part of the clones is missing from these tables; in studies checked, under half for an unresolved V gene and the rest for unknown reasons. Clone size and the V and J calls come from that table; the DNA yielded D and trimming. The sample table holds about 140,000 clones, of which approximately 87% were seen once. The top ten hold about 4.3% of the sample.

Whole blood was collected in K2EDTA tubes by collaborating institutions according to the institutions' own protocols. For TCRbeta analysis, collaborators shipped samples as frozen whole blood, isolated PBMCs, or DNA extracted from either of those sample types. As to this clone: It lacks a known antigen. Per-nucleotide qualities are absent, and no much larger clonotype sits a single base away.

Between the V and J ends, shortened by 4 bases and 2 bases respectively, the junction contains 19 bases. CDR1 is given as MGHDK and CDR2 as SYGVNS, both from the germline V gene. The CDR3 goes from the cysteine to the phenylalanine over 17 residues. Only the CDR3 DNA stays, 51 bases, in frame from base 1. The sequence came from a woman in her thirties or forties with acute or convalescent COVID-19. This sequence uses TRBV25-1 and TRBJ2-3, and TRBD1 may be the D gene, going by 6 matching bases. What was sequenced was peripheral blood. The sequence in DNA is TGTGCCAGCAGTGCAAGCCCCGGACAGACCCTCACAGATACGCAGTATTTT. This codes for CASSASPGQTLTDTQYF. Supplemented by the reference TRBV25-1 and TRBJ2-3 proteins around the CDR3, the complete variable domain is EADIYQTPRYLVIGTGKKITLECSQTMGHDKMYWYQQDPGMELHLIHYSYGVNSTEKGDLSSESTVSRIRTEHFPLTLESARPSHTSQYLCASSASPGQTLTDTQYFGPGTRLTVL.